This note documents a single T cell receptor beta chain sequence. This sample stems from a study of blood T cell repertoires in COVID-19. Study context: Acute and convalescent COVID-19 samples came from the United States, Italy and Spain. PBMCs, B-cell-depleted T cells, or T cells provided the cDNA or gDNA that made up the material.

The V gene's germline CDR1 is SGHTA and CDR2 FQGNSA. The V and J ends lost 6 bases and 4 bases respectively, with 21 bases between them. The CDR3 consists of 16 residues. The repertoire was sequenced with immunoSEQ multiplex PCR; TCRdb's copy has only in-frame clones and lacks some. The sample consists of 300,000 or so clones, about nine tenths of them appearing once. V is TRBV7-2 and J is TRBJ1-1, with D perhaps matching TRBD1 (6 bases). The source is a woman between 40 and 50 years old with acute or convalescent COVID-19. Input material: peripheral blood. The CDR3 reads CASRITGGAGATEAFF. The CDR3 DNA reads TGTGCCAGCAGGATAACGGGGGGCGCAGGAGCCACTGAAGCTTTCTTT. The full variable domain, with the rest looked up from reference TRBV7-2 and TRBJ1-1, is GAGVSQSPSNKVTEKGKDVELRCDPISGHTALYWYRQSLGQGLEFLIYFQGNSAPDKSGLPSDRFSAERTGGSVSTLTIQRTQQEDSAVYLCASRITGGAGATEAFFGQGTRLTVV.